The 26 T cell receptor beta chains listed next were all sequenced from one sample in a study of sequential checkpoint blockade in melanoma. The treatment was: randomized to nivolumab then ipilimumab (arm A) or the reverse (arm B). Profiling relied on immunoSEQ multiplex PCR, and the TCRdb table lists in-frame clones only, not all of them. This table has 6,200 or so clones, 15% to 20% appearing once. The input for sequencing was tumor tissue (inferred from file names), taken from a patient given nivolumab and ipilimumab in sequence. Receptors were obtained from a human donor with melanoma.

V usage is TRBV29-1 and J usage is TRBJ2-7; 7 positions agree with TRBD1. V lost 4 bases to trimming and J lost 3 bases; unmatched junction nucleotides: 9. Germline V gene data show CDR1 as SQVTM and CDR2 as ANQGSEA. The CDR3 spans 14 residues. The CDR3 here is CSVVRGPQGYEQYF. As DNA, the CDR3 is TGCAGCGTTGTAAGGGGGCCGCAGGGCTACGAGCAGTACTTC.

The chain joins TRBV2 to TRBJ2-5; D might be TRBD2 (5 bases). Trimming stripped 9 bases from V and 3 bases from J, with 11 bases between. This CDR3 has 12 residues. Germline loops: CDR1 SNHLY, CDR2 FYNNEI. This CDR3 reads CASGKGEETQYF. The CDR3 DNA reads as TGTGCCAGTGGAAAGGGAGAAGAGACCCAGTACTTC.

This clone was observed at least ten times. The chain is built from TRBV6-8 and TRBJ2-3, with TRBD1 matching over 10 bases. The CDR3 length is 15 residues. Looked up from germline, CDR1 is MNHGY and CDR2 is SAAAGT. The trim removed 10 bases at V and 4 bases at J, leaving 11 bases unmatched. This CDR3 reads CAIGLSGQGADTQYF. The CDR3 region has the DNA TGTGCCATCGGACTTTCTGGACAGGGGGCAGATACGCAGTATTTT.

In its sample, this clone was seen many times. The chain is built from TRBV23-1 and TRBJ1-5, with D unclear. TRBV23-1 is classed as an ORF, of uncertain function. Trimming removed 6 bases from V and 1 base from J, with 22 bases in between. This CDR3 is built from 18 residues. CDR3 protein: CASSQEPLWVVSNQPQHF. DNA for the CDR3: TGCGCCAGCAGCCAAGAGCCGCTTTGGGTCGTAAGCAATCAGCCCCAGCATTTT.

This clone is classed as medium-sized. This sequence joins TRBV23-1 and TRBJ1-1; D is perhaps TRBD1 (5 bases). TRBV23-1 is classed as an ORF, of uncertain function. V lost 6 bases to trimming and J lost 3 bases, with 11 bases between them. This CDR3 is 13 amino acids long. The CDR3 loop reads CASRRDGHTEAFF. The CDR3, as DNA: TGCGCCAGCAGAAGGGACGGGCACACTGAAGCTTTCTTT.

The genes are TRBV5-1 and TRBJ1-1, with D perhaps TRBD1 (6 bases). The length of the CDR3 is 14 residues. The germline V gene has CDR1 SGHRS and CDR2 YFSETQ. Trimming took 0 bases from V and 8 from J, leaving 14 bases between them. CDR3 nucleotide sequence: TGCGCCAGCAGCTTGGCCGGAACAGGGTGGGAAGCTTTCTTT. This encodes CASSLAGTGWEAFF.

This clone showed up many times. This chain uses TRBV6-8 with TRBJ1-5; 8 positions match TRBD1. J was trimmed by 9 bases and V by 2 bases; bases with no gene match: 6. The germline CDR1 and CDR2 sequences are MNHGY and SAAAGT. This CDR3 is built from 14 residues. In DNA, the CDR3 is TGTGCCAGCAGTTACGGGGACAGGCCAGGGCCCCAGCATTTT. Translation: CASSYGDRPGPQHF.

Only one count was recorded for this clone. CDR3 residues: CASSSRSGGAELNEKLFF. In DNA, the CDR3 is TGTGCCAGCTCATCCAGGAGCGGGGGCGCGGAGCTTAATGAAAAACTGTTTTTT. This sequence joins TRBV18 and TRBJ1-4; tentatively, D is TRBD1 (6 bases). V gave up 5 bases and J gave up 4 bases, with 23 bases separating them. CDR1 and CDR2 from the germline V gene are KGHSH and LQKENI. The CDR3 extends over 18 amino acids.

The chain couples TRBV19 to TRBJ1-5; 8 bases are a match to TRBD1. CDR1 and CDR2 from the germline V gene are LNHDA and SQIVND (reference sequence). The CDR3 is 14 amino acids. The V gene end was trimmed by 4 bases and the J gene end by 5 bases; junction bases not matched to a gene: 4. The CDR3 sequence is CASSTGGAYQPQHF. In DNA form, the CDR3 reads TGTGCCAGTAGTACAGGGGGCGCTTATCAGCCCCAGCATTTT.

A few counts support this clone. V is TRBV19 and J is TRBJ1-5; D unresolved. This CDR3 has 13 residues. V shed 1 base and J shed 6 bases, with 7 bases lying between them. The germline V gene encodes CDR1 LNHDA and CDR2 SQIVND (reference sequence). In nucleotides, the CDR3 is TGTGCCAGTAGTATAGCGGGCAGTCAGCCCCAGCATTTT. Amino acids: CASSIAGSQPQHF.

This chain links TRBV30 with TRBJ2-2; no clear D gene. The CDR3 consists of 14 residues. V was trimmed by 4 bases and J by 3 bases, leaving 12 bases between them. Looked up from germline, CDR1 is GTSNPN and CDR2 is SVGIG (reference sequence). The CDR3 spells CAWIPGRYTGELFF. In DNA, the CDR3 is TGTGCCTGGATCCCTGGACGGTACACCGGGGAGCTGTTTTTT.

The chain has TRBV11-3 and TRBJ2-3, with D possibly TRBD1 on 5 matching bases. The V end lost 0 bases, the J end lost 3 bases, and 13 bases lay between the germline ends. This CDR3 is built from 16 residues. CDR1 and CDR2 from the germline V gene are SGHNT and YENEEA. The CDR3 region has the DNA TGTGCCAGCAGCTTAGACGGAAGGGGCGCTACAGATACGCAGTATTTT. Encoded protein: CASSLDGRGATDTQYF.

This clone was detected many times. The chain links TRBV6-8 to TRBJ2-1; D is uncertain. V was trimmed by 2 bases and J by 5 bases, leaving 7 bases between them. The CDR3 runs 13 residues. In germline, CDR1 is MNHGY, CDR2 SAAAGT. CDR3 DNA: TGTGCCAGCAGTTACGTCGCTAACAATGAGCAGTTCTTC. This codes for CASSYVANNEQFF.

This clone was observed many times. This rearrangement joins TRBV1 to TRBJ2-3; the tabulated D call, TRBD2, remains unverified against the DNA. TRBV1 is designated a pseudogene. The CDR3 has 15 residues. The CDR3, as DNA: TGCGCCAGCAGCCAAGATCGGACTAGTACAGATACGCAGTATTTT. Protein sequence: CASSQDRTSTDTQYF.

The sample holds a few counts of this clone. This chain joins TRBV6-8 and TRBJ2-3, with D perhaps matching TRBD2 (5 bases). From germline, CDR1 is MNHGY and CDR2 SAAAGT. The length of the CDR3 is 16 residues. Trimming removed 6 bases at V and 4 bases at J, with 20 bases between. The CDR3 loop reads CASRSGVAYVPDTQYF. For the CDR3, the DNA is TGTGCCAGCAGATCCGGGGTAGCTTATGTACCAGATACGCAGTATTTT.

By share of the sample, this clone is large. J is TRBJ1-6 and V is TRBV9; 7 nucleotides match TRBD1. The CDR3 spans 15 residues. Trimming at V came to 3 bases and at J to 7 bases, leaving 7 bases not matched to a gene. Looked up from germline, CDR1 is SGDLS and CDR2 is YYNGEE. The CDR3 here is CASSEDRVFNSPLHF. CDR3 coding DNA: TGTGCCAGCAGCGAAGACAGGGTCTTCAATTCACCCCTCCACTTT.

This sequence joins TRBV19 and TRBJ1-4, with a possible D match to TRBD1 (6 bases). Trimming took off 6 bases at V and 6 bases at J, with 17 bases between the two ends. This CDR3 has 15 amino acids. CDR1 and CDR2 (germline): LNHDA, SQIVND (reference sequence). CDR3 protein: CASSALIGGDEKLFF. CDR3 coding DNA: TGTGCCAGTAGCGCCCTGATAGGGGGGGATGAAAAACTGTTTTTT. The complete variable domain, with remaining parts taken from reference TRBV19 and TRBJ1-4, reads DGGITQSPKYLFRKEGQNVTLSCEQNLNHDAMYWYRQDPGQGLRLIYYSQIVNDFQKGDIAEGYSVSREKKESFPLTVTSAQKNPTAFYLCASSALIGGDEKLFFGSGTQLSVL.

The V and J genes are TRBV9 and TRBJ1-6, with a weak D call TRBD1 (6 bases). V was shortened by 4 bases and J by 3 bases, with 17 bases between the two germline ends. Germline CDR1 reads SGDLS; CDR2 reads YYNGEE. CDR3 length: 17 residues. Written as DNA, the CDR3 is TGTGCCAGCAGCCCCGGGGGGGGCTATCTCTATAATTCACCCCTCCACTTT. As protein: CASSPGGGYLYNSPLHF.

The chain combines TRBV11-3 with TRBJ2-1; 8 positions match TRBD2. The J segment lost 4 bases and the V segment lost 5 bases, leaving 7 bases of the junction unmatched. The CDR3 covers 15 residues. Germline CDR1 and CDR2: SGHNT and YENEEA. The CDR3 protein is CASSPRLALYNEQFF. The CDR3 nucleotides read TGTGCCAGCAGCCCGAGACTAGCGCTTTACAATGAGCAGTTCTTC.

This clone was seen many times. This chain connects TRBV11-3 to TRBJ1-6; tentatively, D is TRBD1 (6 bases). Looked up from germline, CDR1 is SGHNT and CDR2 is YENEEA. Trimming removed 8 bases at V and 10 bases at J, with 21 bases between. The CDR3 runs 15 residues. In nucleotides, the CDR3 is TGTGCCAGCCACCCCTATGGCGGGGGCGGATCACCCCTCCACTTT. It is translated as CASHPYGGGGSPLHF.

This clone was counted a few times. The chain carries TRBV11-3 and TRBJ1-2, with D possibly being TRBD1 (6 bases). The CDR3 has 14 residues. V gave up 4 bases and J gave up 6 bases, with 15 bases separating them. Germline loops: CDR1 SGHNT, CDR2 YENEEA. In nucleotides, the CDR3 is TGTGCCAGCAGCTATACAGGGAACTTACATGGCTACACCTTC. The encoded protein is CASSYTGNLHGYTF.

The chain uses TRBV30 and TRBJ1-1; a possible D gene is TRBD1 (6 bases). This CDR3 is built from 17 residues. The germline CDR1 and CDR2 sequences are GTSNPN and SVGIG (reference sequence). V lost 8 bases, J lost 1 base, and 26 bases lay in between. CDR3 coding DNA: TGTGCCGGACGAACCTACGGGACACGTTTCTGGAACACTGAAGCTTTCTTT. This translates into CAGRTYGTRFWNTEAFF. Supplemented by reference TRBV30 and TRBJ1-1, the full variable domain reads SQTIHQWPATLVQPVGSPLSLECTVEGTSNPNLYWYRQAAGRGLQLLFYSVGIGQISSEVPQNLSASRPQDRQFILSSKKLLLSDSGFYLCAGRTYGTRFWNTEAFFGQGTRLTVV.

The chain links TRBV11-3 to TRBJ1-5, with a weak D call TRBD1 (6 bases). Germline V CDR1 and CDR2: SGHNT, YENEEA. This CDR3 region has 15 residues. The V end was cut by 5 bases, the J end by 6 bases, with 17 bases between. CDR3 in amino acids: CASSLFGGRVQPQHF. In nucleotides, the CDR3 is TGTGCCAGCAGCCTTTTCGGGGGGCGCGTTCAGCCCCAGCATTTT.

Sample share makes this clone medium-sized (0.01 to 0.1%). The CDR3 bases are TGTGCCGGCTCCGGTCGACTAGCCCACAATGAGCAGTTCTTC. The encoded protein is CAGSGRLAHNEQFF. The chain is built from TRBV6-8 and TRBJ2-1; 7 bases are a match to TRBD2. CDR1 MNHGY and CDR2 SAAAGT come from the germline V gene. The length of the CDR3 is 14 residues. V lost 11 bases, J lost 5 bases, and 12 bases stayed unmatched.

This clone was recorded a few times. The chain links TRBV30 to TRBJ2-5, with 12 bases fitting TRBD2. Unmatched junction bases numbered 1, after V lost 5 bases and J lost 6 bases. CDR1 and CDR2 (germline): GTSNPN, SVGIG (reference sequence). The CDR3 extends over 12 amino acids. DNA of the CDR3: TGTGCCTGGGGACTAGCGGGGCAGACCCAGTACTTC. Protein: CAWGLAGQTQYF. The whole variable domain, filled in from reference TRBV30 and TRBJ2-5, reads SQTIHQWPATLVQPVGSPLSLECTVEGTSNPNLYWYRQAAGRGLQLLFYSVGIGQISSEVPQNLSASRPQDRQFILSSKKLLLSDSGFYLCAWGLAGQTQYFGPGTRLLVL.

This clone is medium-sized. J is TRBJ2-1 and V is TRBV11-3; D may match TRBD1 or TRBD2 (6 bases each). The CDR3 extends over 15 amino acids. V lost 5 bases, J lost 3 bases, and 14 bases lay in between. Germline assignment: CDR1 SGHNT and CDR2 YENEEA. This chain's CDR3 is CASSRTGADYNEQFF. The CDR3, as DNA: TGTGCCAGCAGCCGGACGGGGGCGGACTACAATGAGCAGTTCTTC.